A selection of T cell receptor beta chains follows, all from one sample in a study of T cell responses to AZD1222 COVID-19 vaccine. Generated by immunoSEQ multiplex PCR, the TCRdb table keeps only in-frame clones and is missing some. The table has approximately 150,000 clones, approximately 90% seen once; the top ten hold around 1.3%. The sample in question was peripheral blood, obtained 28 days after the second AZD1222 dose. The receptors stem from an adult who received the AZD1222 COVID-19 vaccine. The CDR3 runs from the conserved cysteine through the conserved F or W. The D gene is left open where the match is weak. Not every row has a clone size; where given, it reads once, few, many or a size class.

J gene: TRBJ2-1
D gene: -
V gene: TRBV24-1
clone size: -
CDR3 DNA: TGTGCCACCAGTGCAAGTGTCTACAATGAGCAGTTCTTC
CDR3 protein: CATSASVYNEQFF

J gene: TRBJ2-1
D gene: TRBD1
V gene: TRBV6-4
clone size: -
CDR3 DNA: TGTGCCAGCAGTGAAACAGGGGGCTCCTACAATGAGCAGTTCTTC
CDR3 protein: CASSETGGSYNEQFF

J gene: TRBJ2-3
D gene: -
V gene: TRBV27
clone size: -
CDR3 DNA: TGTGCCAGCAGCACACCGGGACATAAGGAGGGGACGCAGTATTTT
CDR3 protein: CASSTPGHKEGTQYF

J gene: TRBJ1-2
D gene: -
V gene: TRBV5-1
clone size: -
CDR3 DNA: TGCGCCAGTGCTGTTGGGGGAAGCTATGGCTACACCTTC
CDR3 protein: CASAVGGSYGYTF

J gene: TRBJ1-2
D gene: TRBD1
V gene: TRBV5-1
clone size: -
CDR3 DNA: TGCGCCAGCAGCCTCGGACAGGGGAGCGGCTACACCTTC
CDR3 protein: CASSLGQGSGYTF

J gene: TRBJ2-2
D gene: -
V gene: TRBV18
clone size: -
CDR3 DNA: TGTGCCAGCTCACTACAGGGTTTTGACGGGGAGCTGTTTTTT
CDR3 protein: CASSLQGFDGELFF

J gene: TRBJ2-1
D gene: TRBD2
V gene: TRBV27
clone size: -
CDR3 DNA: TGTGCCAGCAGTTTCCTCCTAGCGGGAGGAAGTGAGCAGTTCTTC
CDR3 protein: CASSFLLAGGSEQFF

J gene: TRBJ1-5
D gene: TRBD1
V gene: TRBV6-5
clone size: -
CDR3 DNA: TGTGCCAGCAGATCGACAGGGTCCGGGAGGCCCCAGCATTTT
CDR3 protein: CASRSTGSGRPQHF

J gene: TRBJ2-7
D gene: -
V gene: TRBV5-8
clone size: -
CDR3 DNA: TGTGCCAGCAGCTTGGCCGTCGGGGTGGAGTACTTC
CDR3 protein: CASSLAVGVEYF

J gene: TRBJ1-5
D gene: -
V gene: TRBV21-1
clone size: -
CDR3 DNA: TGTGCCAGCAGCCGAGGGGGGACACTGTGTAGCAATCAGCCCCAGCATTTT
CDR3 protein: CASSRGGTLCSNQPQHF

J gene: TRBJ2-2
D gene: TRBD1
V gene: TRBV9
clone size: once
CDR3 DNA: TGTGCCAGCAGCGTAGATCGGACAGGCGCACATTCGAACACCGGGGAGCTGTTTTTT
CDR3 protein: CASSVDRTGAHSNTGELFF

J gene: TRBJ2-3
D gene: TRBD2
V gene: TRBV6-1
clone size: -
CDR3 DNA: TGTGCCAGCAGTGGGTTTGAAAGACTAGCCACAGATACGCAGTATTTT
CDR3 protein: CASSGFERLATDTQYF

J gene: TRBJ2-2
D gene: TRBD1
V gene: TRBV5-1
clone size: -
CDR3 DNA: TGCGCCAGCAGCGGGTCCGGGACAGGGGTCACCGGGGAGCTGTTTTTT
CDR3 protein: CASSGSGTGVTGELFF

J gene: TRBJ2-3
D gene: -
V gene: TRBV13
clone size: -
CDR3 DNA: TGTGCCAGCAGCCAGGCACTTGCCGGGGATACGCAGTATTTT
CDR3 protein: CASSQALAGDTQYF

J gene: TRBJ2-3
D gene: -
V gene: TRBV3-1/TRBV3-2
clone size: -
CDR3 DNA: TGTGCCAGCAGCCAAGCCTACACAGATACGCAGTATTTT
CDR3 protein: CASSQAYTDTQYF

J gene: TRBJ1-5
D gene: -
V gene: TRBV7-8
clone size: -
CDR3 DNA: TGTGCCAGCAGCTTAGTTGACAGCGCTTTCAATCAGCCCCAGCATTTT
CDR3 protein: CASSLVDSAFNQPQHF

J gene: TRBJ2-3
D gene: -
V gene: TRBV3-1/TRBV3-2
clone size: -
CDR3 DNA: TGTGCCAGCAGCCAAGCCCTAAACAGGGTTGGCACAGATACGCAGTATTTT
CDR3 protein: CASSQALNRVGTDTQYF

J gene: TRBJ1-1
D gene: -
V gene: TRBV5-4
clone size: -
CDR3 DNA: TGTGCCAGCAGCTTGGCGGGGGGTGAAGCTTTCTTT
CDR3 protein: CASSLAGGEAFF

J gene: TRBJ1-1
D gene: -
V gene: TRBV4-2
clone size: -
CDR3 DNA: TGTGCCAGCAGCCAAAAACCCCCCGGGTTGGCAGAGAACACTGAAGCTTTCTTT
CDR3 protein: CASSQKPPGLAENTEAFF

J gene: TRBJ2-5
D gene: -
V gene: TRBV5-1
clone size: -
CDR3 DNA: TGCGCCAGCAGCCCCCAGCAAACCCAAGAGACCCAGTACTTC
CDR3 protein: CASSPQQTQETQYF

J gene: TRBJ1-4
D gene: -
V gene: TRBV7-8
clone size: -
CDR3 DNA: TGTGCCAGCAGCTCCGGGACCGTTTATCCCGAAAAACTGTTTTTT
CDR3 protein: CASSSGTVYPEKLFF

J gene: TRBJ2-7
D gene: TRBD2
V gene: TRBV19
clone size: -
CDR3 DNA: TGTGCCAGTAGTCGCGGGAGGGGGATCTACGAGCAGTACTTC
CDR3 protein: CASSRGRGIYEQYF

J gene: TRBJ1-3
D gene: TRBD1
V gene: TRBV10-3
clone size: -
CDR3 DNA: TGTGCCATCAGTGAGTTCCGGGACAGGGTAGGAAACACCATATATTTT
CDR3 protein: CAISEFRDRVGNTIYF

J gene: TRBJ1-2
D gene: -
V gene: TRBV2
clone size: -
CDR3 DNA: TGTGCCAGCAGGCTACAGGTCCACTATGGCTACACCTTC
CDR3 protein: CASRLQVHYGYTF

J gene: TRBJ1-4
D gene: TRBD1
V gene: TRBV5-1
clone size: -
CDR3 DNA: TGCGCCAGCAGCCCCTTCGGGGACAGGACAACTAATGAAAAACTGTTTTTT
CDR3 protein: CASSPFGDRTTNEKLFF

J gene: TRBJ1-5
D gene: TRBD1
V gene: TRBV6-2/TRBV6-3
clone size: -
CDR3 DNA: TGTGCCAGCAGCATGGACAGGGTGATACAGCCCCAGCATTTT
CDR3 protein: CASSMDRVIQPQHF

J gene: TRBJ2-1
D gene: TRBD2
V gene: TRBV4-2
clone size: -
CDR3 DNA: TGTGCCAGCAGCCAAGATCGGAGCGGGAGTCACAATGAGCAGTTCTTC
CDR3 protein: CASSQDRSGSHNEQFF

J gene: TRBJ2-3
D gene: -
V gene: TRBV11-2
clone size: -
CDR3 DNA: TGTGCCAGCAGCTTGCTGTCAGGACCCACAGATACGCAGTATTTT
CDR3 protein: CASSLLSGPTDTQYF

J gene: TRBJ2-7
D gene: -
V gene: TRBV27
clone size: -
CDR3 DNA: TGTGCCAGCAGTTCCAATACGCGACAGACCTACGAGCAGTACTTC
CDR3 protein: CASSSNTRQTYEQYF

J gene: TRBJ2-5
D gene: TRBD1
V gene: TRBV7-9
clone size: -
CDR3 DNA: TGTGCCAGCAGCTTAGGTCGGAGGGCCGACAGGGGGCGAGAGACCCAGTACTTC
CDR3 protein: CASSLGRRADRGRETQYF

J gene: TRBJ2-7
D gene: TRBD2
V gene: TRBV11-2
clone size: -
CDR3 DNA: TGTGCCAGCAGCCGCCCCGGGACTACTCAATACGAGCAGTACTTC
CDR3 protein: CASSRPGTTQYEQYF

J gene: TRBJ1-3
D gene: -
V gene: TRBV19
clone size: -
CDR3 DNA: TGTGCCAGTATCTGGGGGGGCACCATATATTTT
CDR3 protein: CASIWGGTIYF